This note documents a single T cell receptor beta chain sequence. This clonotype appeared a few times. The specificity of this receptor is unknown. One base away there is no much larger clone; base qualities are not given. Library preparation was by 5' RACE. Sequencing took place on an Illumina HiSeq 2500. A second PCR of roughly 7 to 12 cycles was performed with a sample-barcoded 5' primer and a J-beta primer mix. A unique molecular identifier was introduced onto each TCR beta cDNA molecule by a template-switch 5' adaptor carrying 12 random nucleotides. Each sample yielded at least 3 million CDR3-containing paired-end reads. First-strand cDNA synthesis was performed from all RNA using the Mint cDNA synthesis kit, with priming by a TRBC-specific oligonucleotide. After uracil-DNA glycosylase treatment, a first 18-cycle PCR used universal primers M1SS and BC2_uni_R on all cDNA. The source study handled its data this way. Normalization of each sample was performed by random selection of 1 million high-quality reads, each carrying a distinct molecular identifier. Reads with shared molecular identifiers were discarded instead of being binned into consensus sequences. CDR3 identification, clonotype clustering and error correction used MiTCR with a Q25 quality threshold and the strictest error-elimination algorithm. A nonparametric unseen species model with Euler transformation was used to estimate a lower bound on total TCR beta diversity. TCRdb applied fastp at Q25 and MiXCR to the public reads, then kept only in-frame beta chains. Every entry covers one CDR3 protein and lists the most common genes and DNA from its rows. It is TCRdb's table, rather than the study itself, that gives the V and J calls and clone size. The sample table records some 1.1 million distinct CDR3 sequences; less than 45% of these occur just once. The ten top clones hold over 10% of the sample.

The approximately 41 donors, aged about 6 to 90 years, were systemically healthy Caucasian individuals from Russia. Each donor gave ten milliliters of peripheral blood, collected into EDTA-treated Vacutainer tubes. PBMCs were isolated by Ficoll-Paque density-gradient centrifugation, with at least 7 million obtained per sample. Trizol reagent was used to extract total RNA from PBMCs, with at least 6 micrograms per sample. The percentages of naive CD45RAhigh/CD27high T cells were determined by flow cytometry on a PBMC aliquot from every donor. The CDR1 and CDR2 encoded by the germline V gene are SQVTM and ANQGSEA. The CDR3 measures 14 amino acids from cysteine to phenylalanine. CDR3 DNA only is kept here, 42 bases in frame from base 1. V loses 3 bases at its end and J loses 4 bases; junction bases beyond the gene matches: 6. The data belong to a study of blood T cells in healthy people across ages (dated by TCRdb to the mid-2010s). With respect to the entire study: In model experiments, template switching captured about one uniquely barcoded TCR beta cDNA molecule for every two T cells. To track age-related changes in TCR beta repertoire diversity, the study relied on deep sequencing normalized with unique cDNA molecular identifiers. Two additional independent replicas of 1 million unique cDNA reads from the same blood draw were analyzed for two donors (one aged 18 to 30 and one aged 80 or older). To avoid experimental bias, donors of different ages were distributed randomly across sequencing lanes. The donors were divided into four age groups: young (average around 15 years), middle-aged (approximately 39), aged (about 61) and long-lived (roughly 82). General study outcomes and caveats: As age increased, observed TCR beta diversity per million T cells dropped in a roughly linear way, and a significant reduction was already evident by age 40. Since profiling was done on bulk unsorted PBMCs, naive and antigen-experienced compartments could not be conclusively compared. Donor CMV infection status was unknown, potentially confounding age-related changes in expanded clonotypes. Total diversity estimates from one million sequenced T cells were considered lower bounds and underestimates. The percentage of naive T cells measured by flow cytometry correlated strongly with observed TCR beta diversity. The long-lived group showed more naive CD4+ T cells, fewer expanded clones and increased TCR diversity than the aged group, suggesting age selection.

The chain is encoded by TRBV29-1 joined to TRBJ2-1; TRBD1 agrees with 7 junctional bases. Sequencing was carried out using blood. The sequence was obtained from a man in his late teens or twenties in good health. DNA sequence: TGCAGCGTTGAGGACAGGAATCTTTACAATGAGCAGTTCTTC. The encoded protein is CSVEDRNLYNEQFF.